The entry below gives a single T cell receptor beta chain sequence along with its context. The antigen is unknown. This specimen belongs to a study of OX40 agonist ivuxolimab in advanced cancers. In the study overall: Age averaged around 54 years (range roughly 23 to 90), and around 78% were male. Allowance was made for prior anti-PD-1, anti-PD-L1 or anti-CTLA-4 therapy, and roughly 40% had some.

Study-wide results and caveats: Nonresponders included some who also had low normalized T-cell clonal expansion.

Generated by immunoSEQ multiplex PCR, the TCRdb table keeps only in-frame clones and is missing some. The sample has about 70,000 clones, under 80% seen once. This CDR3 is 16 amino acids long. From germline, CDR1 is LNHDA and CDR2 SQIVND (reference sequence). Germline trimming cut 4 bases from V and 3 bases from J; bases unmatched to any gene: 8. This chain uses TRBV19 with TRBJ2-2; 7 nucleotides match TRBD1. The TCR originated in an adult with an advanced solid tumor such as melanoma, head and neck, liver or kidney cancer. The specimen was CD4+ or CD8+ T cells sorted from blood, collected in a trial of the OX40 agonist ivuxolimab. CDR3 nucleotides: TGTGCCAGTAGTACCCGGGGACAGCCCTACACCGGGGAGCTGTTTTTT. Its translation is CASSTRGQPYTGELFF.